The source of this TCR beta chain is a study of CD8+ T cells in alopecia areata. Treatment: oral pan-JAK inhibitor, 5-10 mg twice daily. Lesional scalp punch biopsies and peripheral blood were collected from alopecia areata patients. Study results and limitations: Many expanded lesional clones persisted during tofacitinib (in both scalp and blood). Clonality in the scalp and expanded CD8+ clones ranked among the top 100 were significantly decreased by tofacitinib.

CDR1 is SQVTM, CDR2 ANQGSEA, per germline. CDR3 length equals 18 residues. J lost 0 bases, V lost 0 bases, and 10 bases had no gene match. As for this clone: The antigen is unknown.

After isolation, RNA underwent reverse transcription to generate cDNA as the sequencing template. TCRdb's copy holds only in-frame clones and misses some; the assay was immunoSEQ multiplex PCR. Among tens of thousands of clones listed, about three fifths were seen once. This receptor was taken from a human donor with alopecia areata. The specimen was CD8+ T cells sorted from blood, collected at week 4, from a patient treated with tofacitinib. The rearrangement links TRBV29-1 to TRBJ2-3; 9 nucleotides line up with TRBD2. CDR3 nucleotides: TGCAGCGTTGAAGATCCTGAGGGAACTAGCGGGAGCACAGATACGCAGTATTTT. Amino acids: CSVEDPEGTSGSTDTQYF.